This T cell receptor beta chain was captured by sequencing in a study of control samples from healthy donors and cancer patients. The repertoire was sequenced with immunoSEQ multiplex PCR; TCRdb's copy has only in-frame clones and lacks some. The sample lists approximately 190,000 clones, roughly nine tenths seen once, with 1.5% to 2% in the top ten. The V segment lost 4 bases and the J segment 3 bases; nucleotides outside the gene matches: 6. There are 16 residues in the CDR3. From germline, CDR1 is SGHTA and CDR2 FQGTGA. The clonotype comes from a man aged 30 to 39 in good health. The rearrangement joins TRBV7-3 to TRBJ2-3; the match to TRBD2 covers 11 bases. Sequencing was performed on blood. The CDR3 DNA sequence: TGTGCCAGCAGCTCCGGGACTAGCGGTCTTACAGATACGCAGTATTTT. Translation gives CASSSGTSGLTDTQYF.